The 24 T cell receptor beta chains presented below share a single source sample, sequenced in a study of T cells in Graves' hyperthyroidism and ophthalmopathy. Amplification targeted TCR beta CDR3 regions from RNA transcripts. HTBI primers drove first-round RT-PCR of the TCR CDR3. In TCRdb, the multiplex PCR reads were re-called with MiXCR into one record per CDR3 protein. The repertoire holds over 700,000 distinct CDR3 sequences, with roughly 20% as singletons. The sample was blood. The origin of the receptors is a woman between 45 and 60 years old with Graves' hyperthyroidism that later progressed to Graves' ophthalmopathy.

In its sample, this clonotype was seen a few times. This chain uses TRBV27 with TRBJ1-5; no clear D. Looked up from germline, CDR1 is MNHEY and CDR2 is SMNVEV (reference sequence). The germline V and J ends were trimmed by 5 bases and 9 bases, with 20 bases remaining between them. The CDR3 has 15 amino acids. CDR3 sequence: CASSPRALEIRPQHF. The CDR3 region has the DNA TGTGCCAGCAGTCCCCGGGCCCTGGAGATACGGCCCCAGCATTTT.

This clonotype was recorded at least ten times. The rearrangement links TRBV20-1 to TRBJ1-6; 7 bases agree with TRBD1. The germline V gene encodes CDR1 DFQATT and CDR2 SNEGSKA (reference sequence). This CDR3 comprises 14 residues. V lost 5 bases and J lost 7; bases outside the gene matches: 8. The CDR3, as DNA: TGCAGTGCTCCCCTGGAGACAGGGAATTCACCCCTCCACTTT. Encoded protein: CSAPLETGNSPLHF.

Only a few counts were recorded for this clonotype. This chain uses TRBV15 with TRBJ1-5; 9 positions agree with TRBD1. The V and J ends lost 5 bases and 3 bases, in that order; junction bases with no gene match: 11. The CDR3 has 17 amino acids. Germline V gene sequence: CDR1 LNHNV, CDR2 YYDKDF (reference sequence). The CDR3 loop reads CATSGQGTGPLNQPQHF. CDR3 sequence (DNA): TGTGCCACCAGCGGCCAGGGGACAGGGCCCCTCAATCAGCCCCAGCATTTT.

The V gene is TRBV9, the J gene TRBJ2-6, with TRBD1 as a possible D gene (6 bases). The V gene lost 4 bases and the J gene lost 3 bases, with 17 bases spanning the gap. This CDR3 contains 17 residues. CDR1 SGDLS and CDR2 YYNGEE come from the germline V gene. Written as DNA, the CDR3 is TGTGCCAGCAGCCTCCCGGGACACGGAGGTGGGGCCAACGTCCTGACTTTC. Translated: CASSLPGHGGGANVLTF. The full variable domain, its missing parts supplied by reference TRBV9 and TRBJ2-6, is DSGVTQTPKHLITATGQRVTLRCSPRSGDLSVYWYQQSLDQGLQFLIQYYNGEERAKGNILERFSAQQFPDLHSELNLSSLELGDSALYFCASSLPGHGGGANVLTFGAGSRLTVL.

This clonotype was observed a handful of times. The V gene is TRBV7-9, the J gene TRBJ2-5; weak D call: TRBD2 (5 bases). Trimming pared 5 bases from V and 1 base from J, leaving 11 bases between. CDR3 length equals 14 residues. Per the germline V gene, CDR1 is SEHNR and CDR2 is FQNEAQ (reference sequence). The CDR3 region is CASSTRTFQETQYF. The DNA for the CDR3 is TGTGCCAGCAGCACCCGGACTTTCCAAGAGACCCAGTACTTC.

The chain couples TRBV27 to TRBJ2-7; maybe TRBD2 (6 bases). The CDR3 consists of 14 residues. Deletions cut 4 bases from V and 3 bases from J, with 13 bases between. The germline CDR1 and CDR2 sequences are MNHEY and SMNVEV (reference sequence). The CDR3 here is CASSSGLTDYEQYF. Here the CDR3 DNA reads TGTGCCAGCAGTTCCGGACTAACCGACTACGAGCAGTACTTC.

This clonotype has at least ten counts. V gene TRBV5-1 combines with J gene TRBJ2-3; TRBD2 matches at 10 bases. Trimming cost V 2 bases and J 3 bases; bases outside gene matches: 6. Germline-derived CDR1 and CDR2 are SGHRS and YFSETQ. The CDR3 length is 16 residues. The CDR3 DNA reads TGCGCCAGCAGCTTAAGGACTAGCGGAAAAACAGATACGCAGTATTTT. Translated: CASSLRTSGKTDTQYF.

This clonotype showed up many times. V usage is TRBV6-2 or TRBV6-3 and J usage is TRBJ2-6; D gene uncertain. Trimming left V 2 bases short and J 0 bases short, with 5 bases between. Per germline, CDR1 MNHEY and CDR2 SVGEGT. CDR3 length: 15 amino acids. This CDR3 reads CASSYTGSGANVLTF. CDR3 DNA: TGTGCCAGCAGTTACACGGGCTCTGGGGCCAACGTCCTGACTTTC.

As to this clonotype: Its ends do not fully match the called genes, so a read error is possible. The V and J genes are TRBV5-4 and TRBJ2-5; 11 bases are shared with TRBD1. CDR3 size: 15 residues. Per germline, CDR1 SGHNT and CDR2 YYREEE (reference sequence). Here the CDR3 DNA reads TGCGCCAGCAGCTACGGGACAGGGGGTCCCGAGACCCAGTACTTC. This gives the protein CASSYGTGGPETQYF.

There are a few counts of this clonotype. V and J are TRBV27 and TRBJ2-1; no firm D call. The CDR3 has 12 amino acids. V shed 10 bases and J shed 1 base, with 8 bases lying between them. The germline V gene has CDR1 MNHEY and CDR2 SMNVEV (reference sequence). Here the CDR3 DNA reads TGTGCCACAGAGACGTCCTACAATGAGCAGTTCTTC. Its protein product is CATETSYNEQFF.

This clonotype has ten or more counts. The chain couples TRBV7-3 to TRBJ2-6, with D possibly being TRBD1 (5 bases). Germline assignment: CDR1 SGHTA and CDR2 FQGTGA. V lost 4 bases and J 0 bases, leaving 13 bases between the germline ends. There are 17 residues in the CDR3. CDR3 in DNA: TGTGCCAGCAGCTCAGGGCAGGACGGCTCTGGGGCCAACGTCCTGACTTTC. This encodes CASSSGQDGSGANVLTF.

Ten or more counts support this clonotype. The chain carries TRBV20-1 and TRBJ2-1, with 8 bases identical to TRBD2. The V gene's germline CDR1 is DFQATT and CDR2 SNEGSKA (reference sequence). With 4 bases clipped from V and 4 bases from J, the junction kept 9 bases outside the gene matches. CDR3 size: 15 residues. This CDR3 is CSAKEARGAYNEQFF. In DNA form, the CDR3 reads TGCAGTGCTAAGGAGGCGCGGGGGGCTTACAATGAGCAGTTCTTC.

In its sample, this clonotype was seen many times. This chain connects TRBV20-1 to TRBJ1-2; no definite D call. The V gene lost 1 base and the J gene lost 2 bases, with 5 bases spanning the gap. Germline V gene lookup returns CDR1 DFQATT and CDR2 SNEGSKA (reference sequence). The CDR3 runs to 12 residues. The CDR3 region is CSARVGNYGYTF. The CDR3 bases are TGCAGTGCTAGAGTCGGAAACTATGGCTACACCTTC.

This clonotype was counted a few times. This chain joins TRBV7-2 and TRBJ2-2; the D is unclear. This CDR3 comprises 16 residues. Germline assignment: CDR1 SGHTA and CDR2 FQGNSA. V was cut by 2 bases and J by 2 bases, with 12 bases left in between. CDR3 DNA sequence: TGTGCCAGCAGCTTAAGAGTTACTATAAACACCGGGGAGCTGTTTTTT. Translation: CASSLRVTINTGELFF. The full variable domain, in which reference TRBV7-2 and TRBJ2-2 provide the parts outside the CDR3, is GAGVSQSPSNKVTEKGKDVELRCDPISGHTALYWYRQSLGQGLEFLIYFQGNSAPDKSGLPSDRFSAERTGGSVSTLTIQRTQQEDSAVYLCASSLRVTINTGELFFGEGSRLTVL.

This clonotype was recorded at least ten times. The chain combines TRBV20-1 with TRBJ2-5; 9 positions match TRBD2. The germline gives CDR1 DFQATT, CDR2 SNEGSKA (reference sequence). The CDR3 is 14 residues long. Unmatched junction bases numbered 5, after V lost 5 bases and J lost 1 base. The CDR3 is CSAGSGGLQETQYF. The CDR3 bases are TGCAGTGCTGGTAGCGGGGGCCTCCAAGAGACCCAGTACTTC.

This rearrangement joins TRBV7-9 to TRBJ2-5; TRBD2 agrees at 7 bases. V dropped 1 base and J dropped 9; count of bases not matched to a gene: 8. There are 14 residues in the CDR3. Germline loops: CDR1 SEHNR, CDR2 FQNEAQ (reference sequence). This chain's CDR3 is CASSLGLLSGAQYF. CDR3 in DNA: TGTGCCAGCAGCTTAGGACTCCTCAGCGGGGCCCAGTACTTC.

The chain employs TRBV20-1 and TRBJ2-7; TRBD2 matches 11 bases. CDR1 DFQATT and CDR2 SNEGSKA come from the germline V gene (reference sequence). Trimming removed 0 bases from V and 2 bases from J; junction bases left unmatched: 9. The CDR3 runs 17 residues. The CDR3 sequence: CSARDSLGTSGTYEQYF. Here the CDR3 DNA reads TGCAGTGCTAGAGATTCTTTAGGGACTAGCGGAACCTACGAGCAGTACTTC.

The chain couples TRBV20-1 to TRBJ2-5, with D possibly being TRBD1 or TRBD2 (5 bases each). V lost 0 bases, J lost 0 bases, and 8 bases lay in between. Germline V gives CDR1 DFQATT, CDR2 SNEGSKA (reference sequence). The CDR3 covers 14 residues. CDR3 DNA sequence: TGCAGTGCTAGAGATTGGGGGAACCAAGAGACCCAGTACTTC. Its translation: CSARDWGNQETQYF.

This clonotype came up many times. The chain employs TRBV3-1 and TRBJ2-5; D gene unclear. CDR1 and CDR2 from the germline V gene are LGHDT and YNNKEL (reference sequence). The CDR3 is made up of 13 amino acids. The germline V and J ends were trimmed by 4 bases and 7 bases, with 13 bases remaining between them. The CDR3 sequence: CASSLGPDGTQYF. In nucleotides, the CDR3 is TGTGCCAGCAGCCTCGGACCCGATGGGACCCAGTACTTC.

This clonotype came up many times. The rearrangement joins TRBV18 to TRBJ2-1, with 12 bases matching TRBD2. The CDR3 length is 15 residues. Germline assignment: CDR1 KGHSH and CDR2 LQKENI. With 3 bases clipped from V and 9 bases from J, the junction kept 6 bases outside the gene matches. The CDR3 DNA follows: TGTGCCAGCTCACCTCCTAGCGGGGGGGCCGGTGAGCAGTTCTTC. As protein: CASSPPSGGAGEQFF.

Notes on this clonotype: A much bigger clone sits one base away, suggesting this may be a read error. The gene calls are TRBV11-3 and TRBJ2-1; possible D gene TRBD1, 6 bases. This CDR3 spans 14 amino acids. The germline CDR1 and CDR2 sequences are SGHNT and YENEEA. The DNA for the CDR3 is TGTGCCGGCAGCCCCCGGGACAACTACAATGAGCAGTTCTTC. Translated, it gives CAGSPRDNYNEQFF.

This clonotype was seen ten or more times. The chain links TRBV27 to TRBJ1-2; a weak D match, TRBD1 (6 bases). V gave up 4 bases and J gave up 5 bases, with 29 bases separating them. The CDR3 runs 19 residues. Germline CDR1 MNHEY, CDR2 SMNVEV (reference sequence). The CDR3 DNA reads TGTGCCAGCAGTTCCCTCCAACAGGGCGCGGTACTCCTTTTGTATGGCTACACCTTC. Translation gives CASSSLQQGAVLLLYGYTF.

This clonotype was seen a few times. The J gene is TRBJ1-5, the V gene TRBV6-1; maybe TRBD1 (5 bases). The CDR3 runs to 17 residues. Germline V gene lookup returns CDR1 MNHNS and CDR2 SASEGT. Trimming pared 5 bases from V and 0 bases from J, leaving 17 bases between. CDR3 coding DNA: TGTGCCAGCAGTAAGGGGACCGAGTGGGTTAGCAATCAGCCCCAGCATTTT. It yields the protein CASSKGTEWVSNQPQHF.

This clonotype was observed a few times. The junction and the germline gene differ at one end; a read error may be behind it. This chain uses TRBV5-1 with TRBJ2-1, with 8 bases identical to TRBD2. Germline V CDR1 and CDR2: SGHRS, YFSETQ. The CDR3 loop spans 15 amino acids. In DNA, the CDR3 is TGCGCCAGCAGCTTGGTCGGGGGGGAAAACAATGAGCAGCTCTTC. Its translation: CASSLVGGENNEQLF.